The 31 T cell receptor beta chains below all came from one sample that was sequenced in a study of blood T cell repertoires in COVID-19. The assay was immunoSEQ multiplex PCR, and TCRdb's table has in-frame clones only and misses some. Of about 98,000 clones detected, about 85% appear once; the ten largest clones hold approximately 4.9%. What was sequenced was peripheral blood. Receptor source: a man in his 70s with acute or convalescent COVID-19.

This clone was counted a single time. The chain couples TRBV6-5 to TRBJ1-6; unclear D gene. This CDR3 has 15 residues. Looked up from germline, CDR1 is MNHEY and CDR2 is SVGAGI. Trimming took off 7 bases at V and 6 bases at J, with 16 bases between the two ends. The CDR3 sequence: CASTLTRLGNSPLHF. In DNA, the CDR3 is TGTGCCAGCACTCTGACACGTCTTGGTAATTCACCCCTCCACTTT.

The V gene is TRBV10-2, the J gene TRBJ1-1; maybe TRBD1 (5 bases). Per the germline V gene, CDR1 is WSHSY and CDR2 is SAAADI. CDR3 length: 14 amino acids. V lost 0 bases and J 5 bases, leaving 10 bases between the germline ends. The CDR3 DNA reads as TGCGCCAGCAGTGAGTCAGGGGCTTGGACTGAAGCTTTCTTT. It translates to CASSESGAWTEAFF.

The chain recombines TRBV10-3 with TRBJ2-1; a possible D gene is TRBD2 (6 bases). The CDR3 spans 16 residues. Germline values: CDR1 ENHRY, CDR2 SYGVKD. The V end was cut by 2 bases, the J end by 2 bases, with 13 bases between. The CDR3 nucleotides are TGTGCCATCAGTGAGCCGGCCGGGGAGGCCTACAATGAGCAGTTCTTC. Residues: CAISEPAGEAYNEQFF.

The rearrangement links TRBV19 to TRBJ1-6, with TRBD1 identical over 8 bases. This CDR3 spans 12 amino acids. V dropped 11 bases and J dropped 14; count of bases not matched to a gene: 11. From germline, CDR1 is LNHDA and CDR2 SQIVND (reference sequence). DNA of the CDR3: TGTGCCTCCTCCGGGACAGGCGTAACCCTCCACTTT. Amino acid sequence: CASSGTGVTLHF.

This clone was seen only once. The chain has TRBV30 and TRBJ2-7, with 8 bases that match TRBD1. Trimming took 2 bases from V and 3 from J; bases not matched to a gene: 9. In germline, CDR1 is GTSNPN, CDR2 SVGIG (reference sequence). This CDR3 comprises 15 residues. The CDR3 is CAWSSRTGLLYEQYF. The DNA of the CDR3 is TGTGCCTGGAGTTCCCGGACAGGGCTTCTCTACGAGCAGTACTTC.

This clone has just one count. This chain links TRBV28 with TRBJ2-7, with 9 bases lining up with TRBD1. Germline V gives CDR1 MDHEN, CDR2 SYDVKM. Trimming at V came to 4 bases and at J to 5 bases, leaving 9 bases not matched to a gene. The CDR3 is 15 amino acids. The CDR3 spells CASSSAGQGFDEQYF. CDR3 bases: TGTGCCAGCAGTTCAGCGGGACAGGGCTTTGACGAGCAGTACTTC.

CDR3 nucleotide sequence: TGTGCCAGCAAATCCAGGGAGCCCCAGCATTTT. This codes for CASKSREPQHF. The rearrangement links TRBV28 to TRBJ1-5, with D possibly being TRBD1 (5 bases). Germline lookup yields CDR1 MDHEN and CDR2 SYDVKM. V was clipped by 7 bases and J by 8 bases, with 9 bases between them. The CDR3 sequence is 11 residues long.

The gene calls are TRBV6-5 and TRBJ2-7, with 8 nucleotides matching TRBD1. The CDR3 consists of 14 residues. V shed 6 bases, J shed 3 bases, and the junction held 7 bases outside the gene matches. Per the germline V gene, CDR1 is MNHEY and CDR2 is SVGAGI. The CDR3 region is CASRDRVNIYEQYF. The CDR3 nucleotides read TGTGCCAGCAGGGACAGGGTAAACATCTACGAGCAGTACTTC.

The chain uses TRBV29-1 and TRBJ2-1; no firm D call. This CDR3 has 11 residues. V gave up 2 bases and J gave up 6 bases, with 5 bases separating them. Germline V gene sequence: CDR1 SQVTM, CDR2 ANQGSEA. CDR3 DNA: TGCAGCGTTGAATTGCGCAATGAGCAGTTCTTC. Translated, it gives CSVELRNEQFF.

V usage is TRBV6-1 and J usage is TRBJ1-6; 9 bases fit TRBD1. This CDR3 is built from 14 residues. With 3 bases clipped from V and 9 bases from J, the junction kept 3 bases outside the gene matches. Germline V gene sequence: CDR1 MNHNS, CDR2 SASEGT. CDR3 nucleotide sequence: TGTGCCAGCAGTGAGAGACAGGGGGGTTCACCCCTCCACTTT. Its translation is CASSERQGGSPLHF.

The chain employs TRBV2 and TRBJ2-2; 8 nucleotides agree with TRBD1. Germline CDR1 reads SNHLY; CDR2 reads FYNNEI. This CDR3 contains 15 residues. The V segment lost 6 bases and the J segment 6 bases; nucleotides outside the gene matches: 9. The CDR3 sequence: CASRVTTGVAGELFF. CDR3 coding DNA: TGTGCCAGCAGAGTCACGACAGGGGTGGCCGGGGAGCTGTTTTTT.

This clone was counted once. The chain is built from TRBV5-4 and TRBJ1-2, with D possibly TRBD1 on 5 matching bases. Trimming shortened V by 1 base and J by 6 bases, and 13 bases separated the two germline ends. CDR1 is SGHNT and CDR2 is YYREEE in the germline V gene (reference sequence). This CDR3 comprises 14 residues. CDR3 sequence (DNA): TGTGCCAGCAGCTTGTTCGGCAGGGAGGATGGCTACACCTTC. This codes for CASSLFGREDGYTF.

This clone was detected only a few times. The chain has TRBV7-9 and TRBJ1-1; 7 positions match TRBD1. The V segment lost 6 bases and the J segment 5 bases; nucleotides outside the gene matches: 6. This CDR3 has 13 amino acids. Germline V gives CDR1 SEHNR, CDR2 FQNEAQ (reference sequence). CDR3 sequence reads: CASRQGDGTEAFF. CDR3 coding DNA: TGTGCCAGCAGGCAGGGGGATGGGACTGAAGCTTTCTTT.

This chain uses TRBV3-1 (or the pseudogene TRBV3-2) with TRBJ2-3, with 9 bases fitting TRBD2. This CDR3 contains 16 residues. The J segment lost 2 bases and the V segment lost 2 bases, leaving 5 bases of the junction unmatched. CDR1 is LGHDT, CDR2 YNNKEL, per germline (reference sequence). The CDR3, as DNA: TGTGCCAGCAGCCAACAAGCGGGGGGCTACACAGATACGCAGTATTTT. Its translation: CASSQQAGGYTDTQYF.

The chain combines TRBV2 with TRBJ1-5, with no clear D. Germline lookup yields CDR1 SNHLY and CDR2 FYNNEI. The CDR3 consists of 15 residues. V lost 4 bases and J 0 bases, leaving 10 bases between the germline ends. Here the CDR3 reads CASSGPLYSNQPQHF. CDR3 sequence (DNA): TGTGCCAGCAGTGGGCCGTTGTATAGCAATCAGCCCCAGCATTTT.

The chain uses TRBV5-1 and TRBJ2-2; D possibly corresponds to TRBD1 (6 bases). The CDR3 consists of 14 residues. Per the germline V gene, CDR1 is SGHRS and CDR2 is YFSETQ. Trimming took 3 bases from V and 1 from J, leaving 7 bases between them. The CDR3 region has the DNA TGCGCCAGCAGCTCGGGACAGAACACCGGGGAGCTGTTTTTT. It specifies CASSSGQNTGELFF.

V gene TRBV7-8 combines with J gene TRBJ1-2, with 8 positions matching TRBD1. The CDR3 length is 15 residues. Per the germline V gene, CDR1 is SGHVS and CDR2 is FQNEAQ. With 1 base clipped from V and 4 bases from J, the junction kept 5 bases outside the gene matches. CDR3 bases: TGTGCCAGCAGCTTAGGACAGGGGTACGCCTATGGCTACACCTTC. It translates to CASSLGQGYAYGYTF.

The V gene is TRBV28, the J gene TRBJ2-7, with D possibly being TRBD2 (5 bases). Germline CDR1 and CDR2: MDHEN and SYDVKM. The CDR3 runs 14 residues. V lost 4 bases and J 7 bases, leaving 17 bases between the germline ends. CDR3 sequence (DNA): TGTGCCAGCAGTTCCGCGTCGTCCCGCGGGGAGCAGTACTTC. Translating it yields CASSSASSRGEQYF.

A single count supports this clone. The V call is TRBV6-5, the J call TRBJ2-7, with D unresolved. The CDR3 length is 15 residues. Deletions cut 6 bases from V and 2 bases from J, with 17 bases between. Germline V gene lookup returns CDR1 MNHEY and CDR2 SVGAGI. CDR3: CASRVGQAPTYEQYF. DNA of the CDR3: TGTGCCAGCAGGGTTGGTCAGGCGCCTACCTACGAGCAGTACTTC.

This sequence joins TRBV7-9 and TRBJ2-1; no definite D call. Trimming took off 1 base at V and 5 bases at J, with 6 bases between the two ends. The CDR3 is 13 amino acids. Germline CDR1 and CDR2: SEHNR and FQNEAQ (reference sequence). Written as DNA, the CDR3 is TGTGCCAGCAGCTTAGGTATAAACAATGAGCAGTTCTTC. Encoded protein: CASSLGINNEQFF.

The chain links TRBV19 to TRBJ2-3; the D gene is possibly TRBD2 (5 bases). V dropped 6 bases and J dropped 0 bases, with 16 bases sitting between them. CDR1 is LNHDA and CDR2 is SQIVND in the germline V gene (reference sequence). The length of the CDR3 is 16 residues. In DNA form, the CDR3 reads TGTGCCAGTAGCCGTTCAGAGGGATCTAGCACAGATACGCAGTATTTT. This translates into CASSRSEGSSTDTQYF.

V gene TRBV7-9 combines with J gene TRBJ2-1, with 15 bases that match TRBD2. The length of the CDR3 is 19 residues. Germline V gives CDR1 SEHNR, CDR2 FQNEAQ (reference sequence). The trim removed 5 bases at V and 0 bases at J, leaving 8 bases unmatched. The CDR3 region has the DNA TGTGCCAGCAGCCGGAGGACTAGCGGGGGGGCGAGCTCCTACAATGAGCAGTTCTTC. Encoded protein: CASSRRTSGGASSYNEQFF.

The J gene is TRBJ1-5, the V gene TRBV19, with D possibly matching TRBD1 (5 bases). CDR3 size: 16 residues. Trimming took off 0 bases at V and 3 bases at J, with 12 bases between the two ends. CDR1 is LNHDA, CDR2 SQIVND, per germline (reference sequence). CDR3 amino acids: CASSIDPGFSNQPQHF. The DNA for the CDR3 is TGTGCCAGTAGTATAGATCCAGGGTTTTCCAATCAGCCCCAGCATTTT.

The J gene is TRBJ2-6, the V gene TRBV29-1; tentative D call: TRBD1 (6 bases). In germline, CDR1 is SQVTM, CDR2 ANQGSEA. V gave up 1 base and J gave up 2 bases, with 9 bases separating them. The CDR3 length is 15 residues. CDR3 in amino acids: CSVEAEGAGANVLTF. In DNA, the CDR3 is TGCAGCGTTGAAGCTGAGGGGGCTGGGGCCAACGTCCTGACTTTC.

This chain links TRBV7-2 with TRBJ2-7; 8 bases align to TRBD2. The germline V gene has CDR1 SGHTA and CDR2 FQGNSA. CDR3 length equals 16 residues. Trimming took 1 base from V and 3 from J; bases not matched to a gene: 8. CDR3 region: CASSLDRAGLVYEQYF. The CDR3 bases are TGTGCCAGCAGCTTAGATAGGGCGGGACTAGTCTACGAGCAGTACTTC.

This clone occurred once. V usage is TRBV27 and J usage is TRBJ1-5; 9 bases are shared with TRBD1. The CDR3 is 15 residues long. The junction had 10 bases not matched to a gene; V was cut back by 6 bases and J by 7 bases. Germline loops: CDR1 MNHEY, CDR2 SMNVEV (reference sequence). DNA of the CDR3: TGTGCCAGCAGCCGGGACAGGGAACTTAGCCAGCCCCAGCATTTT. It codes for CASSRDRELSQPQHF.

This clone appeared a few times. V gene TRBV9 combines with J gene TRBJ2-3, with 12 bases matching TRBD2. V gave up 3 bases and J gave up 3 bases; unmatched junction bases: 2. Germline CDR1 and CDR2: SGDLS and YYNGEE. The CDR3 is made up of 15 amino acids. The CDR3 nucleotides are TGTGCCAGCAGCGCAACTAGCGGGGGGACAGATACGCAGTATTTT. Translation gives CASSATSGGTDTQYF.

The chain carries TRBV5-1 and TRBJ1-2, with 7 bases fitting TRBD1. The CDR3 contains 15 residues. Germline lookup yields CDR1 SGHRS and CDR2 YFSETQ. Trimming took 1 base from V and 8 from J; bases not matched to a gene: 11. The CDR3 here is CASSLIPTGAAGYTF. CDR3 bases: TGCGCCAGCAGCTTGATCCCCACAGGGGCCGCAGGCTACACCTTC. The full variable domain, completed using reference TRBV5-1 and TRBJ1-2, is KAGVTQTPRYLIKTRGQQVTLSCSPISGHRSVSWYQQTPGQGLQFLFEYFSETQRNKGNFPGRFSGRQFSNSRSEMNVSTLELGDSALYLCASSLIPTGAAGYTFGSGTRLTVV.

The chain's CDR3 is CASSLALAGARTEAFF. CDR3 nucleotide sequence: TGTGCCAGCAGCTTAGCGCTTGCAGGGGCAAGGACTGAAGCTTTCTTT. The chain joins TRBV7-6 to TRBJ1-1; perhaps TRBD1 as D (6 bases). Germline V lookup: CDR1 SGHVS, CDR2 FNYEAQ. The V and J ends lost 0 bases and 5 bases respectively, with 16 bases between them. The CDR3 has 16 amino acids.

The chain employs TRBV3-1 (or the pseudogene TRBV3-2) and TRBJ2-3; TRBD2 matches 8 bases. With V trimmed by 6 bases and J by 0 bases, 2 bases remained unmatched. Germline loops: CDR1 LGHDT, CDR2 YNNKEL (reference sequence). The CDR3 has 14 residues. CDR3 loop: CASSPGGSTDTQYF. CDR3 in DNA: TGTGCCAGCAGTCCGGGGGGGAGCACAGATACGCAGTATTTT.

This clone was seen a single time. The gene calls are TRBV14 and TRBJ2-3; TRBD2 matches 11 bases. CDR1 and CDR2 from the germline V gene are SGHDN and FVKESK. This CDR3 has 14 amino acids. Trimming cost V 4 bases and J 6 bases; bases outside gene matches: 3. The CDR3 region is CASSLAGGPDTQYF. Written as DNA, the CDR3 is TGTGCCAGCAGCCTAGCGGGGGGGCCCGATACGCAGTATTTT.